A single sample is the source of the 28 T cell receptor beta chains below, sequenced in a study of identical twins. From the 5' RACE reads, TCRdb called clonotypes with MiXCR, one entry per CDR3 protein. The sample includes roughly 350,000 distinct CDR3 sequences, roughly 9% of them seen just once. The source material was naive T cells sorted from blood. The receptors come from a woman between 45 and 60 years old in good health.

This clonotype has ten or more counts. The rearrangement uses TRBV12-3 or TRBV12-4 and TRBJ2-1, with D maybe TRBD2 (6 bases). The ends were cut back, 6 bases at V and 3 bases at J, with 18 bases in the middle. The length of the CDR3 is 16 residues. This CDR3 is CASSLLSGSSYNEQFF. The CDR3 nucleotides are TGTGCCAGCAGCCTACTTAGCGGAAGTAGCTACAATGAGCAGTTCTTC.

V and J are TRBV5-1 and TRBJ2-2; D gene ambiguous. With 6 bases removed from V and 1 base from J, the gap between germline ends came to 13 bases. In germline, CDR1 is SGHRS, CDR2 YFSETQ. The CDR3 is made up of 15 amino acids. The CDR3 loop is CASTPRPLNTGELFF. The CDR3 DNA reads as TGCGCCAGCACCCCGAGACCGCTGAACACCGGGGAGCTGTTTTTT. Full variable domain (rest looked up from reference TRBV5-1 and TRBJ2-2): KAGVTQTPRYLIKTRGQQVTLSCSPISGHRSVSWYQQTPGQGLQFLFEYFSETQRNKGNFPGRFSGRQFSNSRSEMNVSTLELGDSALYLCASTPRPLNTGELFFGEGSRLTVL.

In its sample, this clonotype was seen many times. One junction end does not reproduce the germline sequence, and a read error may be involved. The V and J genes are TRBV5-1 and TRBJ2-1; D unresolved. The CDR3 runs 13 residues. From germline, CDR1 is SGHRS and CDR2 YFSETQ. The CDR3 DNA is TGTGCCAGCAGCCTAAGCAGCTACAATGAGCAGTTCTTC. This encodes CASSLSSYNEQFF.

This clonotype was observed a few times. This sequence joins TRBV11-2 and TRBJ1-4; D unresolved. CDR1 is SGHAT, CDR2 FQNNGV, per germline. CDR3 length equals 16 residues. V lost 0 bases and J 2 bases, leaving 10 bases between the germline ends. DNA of the CDR3: TGTGCCAGCAGCTTAGACGGAGGGTGGACTAATGAAAAACTGTTTTTT. Protein product: CASSLDGGWTNEKLFF. Filled out from reference TRBV11-2 and TRBJ1-4, the complete variable domain reads EAGVAQSPRYKIIEKRQSVAFWCNPISGHATLYWYQQILGQGPKLLIQFQNNGVVDDSQLPKDRFSAERLKGVDSTLKIQPAKLEDSAVYLCASSLDGGWTNEKLFFGSGTQLSVL.

This clonotype was counted between two and nine times. The chain is built from TRBV4-1 and TRBJ2-1, with a weak D call TRBD2 (6 bases). V was shortened by 4 bases and J by 6 bases, with 16 bases between the two germline ends. Germline V gene sequence: CDR1 MGHRA, CDR2 YSYEKL. The CDR3 runs 15 residues. The CDR3 spells CASSRPIGGGNEQFF. The CDR3 nucleotides read TGCGCCAGCAGCCGCCCAATCGGGGGTGGCAATGAGCAGTTCTTC.

Ten or more counts support this clonotype. The J gene is TRBJ2-1, the V gene TRBV5-1; 13 bases match TRBD2. Germline assignment: CDR1 SGHRS and CDR2 YFSETQ. With 4 bases clipped from V and 8 bases from J, the junction kept 9 bases outside the gene matches. The CDR3 has 16 amino acids. The CDR3 nucleotides read TGCGCCAGCAGCCCTGGGACTAGCGGGAAGAGGCATGAGCAGTTCTTC. Translated: CASSPGTSGKRHEQFF.

This clonotype was counted only a few times. The gene calls are TRBV19 and TRBJ1-1; no definite D call. Germline V CDR1 and CDR2: LNHDA, SQIVND (reference sequence). The CDR3 has 15 amino acids. V was trimmed by 3 bases and J by 7 bases, leaving 18 bases between them. For the CDR3, the DNA is TGTGCCAGTAGTATCTCCAGAACGGTGGGTGTTGAAGCTTTCTTT. Translated: CASSISRTVGVEAFF.

This chain joins TRBV10-3 and TRBJ1-2; tentatively, D is TRBD1 (6 bases). Germline-derived CDR1 and CDR2 are ENHRY and SYGVKD. Between the trimmed V and J ends, which lost 5 bases and 2 bases, there was a span of 9 bases. The CDR3 is 13 residues long. As DNA, the CDR3 is TGTGCCATCAGTACAGGGCTGAACTATGGCTACACCTTC. Protein product: CAISTGLNYGYTF.

This clonotype occurred a few times. The CDR3 DNA is TGCGCCAGCAGCTTGGACGAGGATCCCATGAACACTGAAGCTTTCTTT. It codes for CASSLDEDPMNTEAFF. The V gene is TRBV5-1, the J gene TRBJ1-1; no clear D gene. Trimming pared 0 bases from V and 0 bases from J, leaving 12 bases between. Per germline, CDR1 SGHRS and CDR2 YFSETQ. This CDR3 contains 16 residues.

This clonotype came up a few times. CDR3 residues: CASSPGNNQPQHF. The CDR3 nucleotides are TGTGCCAGCAGCCCGGGGAACAATCAGCCCCAGCATTTT. The chain joins TRBV5-6 to TRBJ1-5; no clear D. The CDR3 runs 13 residues. Trimming left V 4 bases short and J 3 bases short, with 8 bases between. From germline, CDR1 is SGHDT and CDR2 YYEEEE.

The chain employs TRBV12-3 or TRBV12-4 and TRBJ2-1; weak D call: TRBD1 (6 bases). V was cut by 3 bases and J by 9 bases, with 18 bases left in between. This CDR3 is 15 amino acids long. The CDR3 protein is CASSLALGGAGEQFF. In DNA, the CDR3 is TGTGCCAGCAGTTTGGCATTAGGGGGAGCCGGTGAGCAGTTCTTC.

The gene calls are TRBV24-1 and TRBJ2-2; D is perhaps TRBD2 (5 bases). The CDR3 loop spans 16 amino acids. The V gene's germline CDR1 is KGHDR and CDR2 SFDVKD. Trimming took off 0 bases at V and 5 bases at J, with 12 bases between the two ends. For the CDR3, the DNA is TGTGCCACCAGTGATTTGCCCCGGGAAGGTACCGGGGAGCTGTTTTTT. Protein product: CATSDLPREGTGELFF.

This clonotype was observed at least ten times. The V and J genes are TRBV7-9 and TRBJ2-2; TRBD2 aligns across 8 bases. The CDR3 is 16 residues long. V lost 2 bases to trimming and J lost 4 bases; unmatched junction nucleotides: 6. The germline V gene has CDR1 SEHNR and CDR2 FQNEAQ (reference sequence). The CDR3 is CASSLYPGGTTGELFF. The CDR3 DNA reads as TGTGCCAGCAGCTTATATCCGGGAGGGACCACCGGGGAGCTGTTTTTT.

In this sample, this clonotype turned up a few times. This rearrangement joins TRBV19 to TRBJ2-1; 10 bases map to TRBD2. The CDR3 length is 19 residues. Germline assignment: CDR1 LNHDA and CDR2 SQIVND (reference sequence). V shed 0 bases, J shed 5 bases, and the junction held 13 bases outside the gene matches. The CDR3 nucleotides read TGTGCCAGTAGTATAGATCAAGCTAGCGGGAGCTGGAGGGACAATGAGCAGTTCTTC. Translation: CASSIDQASGSWRDNEQFF.

This clonotype has a count of ten or more. The chain employs TRBV29-1 and TRBJ2-2; no clear D. With 7 bases removed from V and 0 bases from J, the gap between germline ends came to 12 bases. Germline V gives CDR1 SQVTM, CDR2 ANQGSEA. CDR3 length: 14 amino acids. CDR3: CSAYDTANTGELFF. The CDR3 nucleotides are TGCAGCGCATACGACACGGCGAACACCGGGGAGCTGTTTTTT.

On this clonotype itself: One end of the junction fails to match germline, which may point to a read error. The chain carries TRBV12-3 or TRBV12-4 and TRBJ2-1; 9 bases agree with TRBD2. This CDR3 is built from 14 residues. The CDR3 region is CAISLLAGHNEQFF. CDR3 bases: TGTGCCATCAGTTTGCTAGCGGGGCACAATGAGCAGTTCTTC.

There are many counts of this clonotype. This chain connects TRBV7-9 to TRBJ2-7; no clear D gene. Trimming cost V 1 base and J 6 bases, with 10 bases left between them. This CDR3 spans 13 amino acids. Germline CDR1 is SEHNR and CDR2 is FQNEAQ (reference sequence). CDR3 in amino acids: CASSLGGQIEQYF. The CDR3 DNA is TGTGCCAGCAGCTTAGGTGGCCAGATCGAGCAGTACTTC.

At least ten counts were recorded for this clonotype. The chain recombines TRBV29-1 with TRBJ1-2; D uncertain. From germline, CDR1 is SQVTM and CDR2 ANQGSEA. The CDR3 covers 13 residues. V was cut by 7 bases and J by 2 bases, with 14 bases left in between. The CDR3 spells CSAPTVWNYGYTF. DNA for the CDR3: TGCAGCGCTCCTACGGTGTGGAACTATGGCTACACCTTC.

The chain is built from TRBV29-1 and TRBJ2-5; D is ambiguous. Germline-derived CDR1 and CDR2 are SQVTM and ANQGSEA. This CDR3 has 13 amino acids. This CDR3 is CSVSRGGLETQYF. The DNA of the CDR3 is TGCAGTGTATCCCGTGGCGGCTTAGAGACCCAGTACTTC.

This clonotype was counted at least ten times. This chain links TRBV7-9 with TRBJ1-2; D gene unclear. Trimming took off 5 bases at V and 5 bases at J, with 15 bases between the two ends. Germline V lookup: CDR1 SEHNR, CDR2 FQNEAQ (reference sequence). The length of the CDR3 is 14 residues. The CDR3 DNA reads TGTGCCAGCAGCCCAGCCATGATCCTTTATGGCTACACCTTC. Amino acids: CASSPAMILYGYTF.

This clonotype was seen ten or more times. The chain couples TRBV7-9 to TRBJ2-5, with D perhaps being TRBD1 or TRBD2 (5 bases each). The CDR3 has 11 residues. Looked up from germline, CDR1 is SEHNR and CDR2 is FQNEAQ (reference sequence). The CDR3 bases are TGTGCTCTTCGAGGGGAAGAGACCCAGTACTTC. It yields the protein CALRGEETQYF.

At least ten counts were recorded for this clonotype. The rearrangement links TRBV5-1 to TRBJ2-1, with 7 bases fitting TRBD2. The CDR3 is 13 residues long. V dropped 0 bases and J dropped 6; count of bases not matched to a gene: 0. Germline CDR1 is SGHRS and CDR2 is YFSETQ. The CDR3 reads CASSLGTSNEQFF. The CDR3 DNA follows: TGCGCCAGCAGCTTGGGGACTAGCAATGAGCAGTTCTTC. The variable domain in full, completed from reference TRBV5-1 and TRBJ2-1, reads KAGVTQTPRYLIKTRGQQVTLSCSPISGHRSVSWYQQTPGQGLQFLFEYFSETQRNKGNFPGRFSGRQFSNSRSEMNVSTLELGDSALYLCASSLGTSNEQFFGPGTRLTVL.

J is TRBJ1-4 and V is TRBV27; 9 bases match TRBD1. J was trimmed by 7 bases and V by 2 bases; bases with no gene match: 2. This CDR3 has 14 amino acids. The germline gives CDR1 MNHEY, CDR2 SMNVEV (reference sequence). The CDR3: CASSLTGGGEKLFF. The CDR3 bases are TGTGCCAGCAGTTTAACAGGGGGCGGTGAAAAACTGTTTTTT.

This clonotype came up a few times. This rearrangement joins TRBV2 to TRBJ1-2, with D maybe TRBD1 (6 bases). V dropped 3 bases and J dropped 8 bases, with 19 bases sitting between them. This CDR3 spans 15 amino acids. Germline V gene data show CDR1 as SNHLY and CDR2 as FYNNEI. CDR3 DNA: TGTGCCAGCAGTGAGACTGGGACAACCACTCGGGGCTACACCTTC. It specifies CASSETGTTTRGYTF.

This sequence joins TRBV29-1 and TRBJ1-1, with TRBD1 matching over 8 bases. Germline V gene lookup returns CDR1 SQVTM and CDR2 ANQGSEA. V shed 4 bases and J 3 bases; nucleotides not matched to a gene: 7. The CDR3 is 14 residues long. The chain's CDR3 is CSVAGTGGDTEAFF. The CDR3 DNA follows: TGCAGCGTTGCCGGGACAGGTGGGGACACTGAAGCTTTCTTT.

The chain links TRBV20-1 to TRBJ2-7; 8 nucleotides line up with TRBD1. Germline V gene sequence: CDR1 DFQATT, CDR2 SNEGSKA (reference sequence). V gave up 3 bases and J gave up 4 bases; unmatched junction bases: 11. The CDR3 runs 15 residues. CDR3 residues: CSASFGQGATYEQYF. CDR3 in DNA: TGCAGTGCTAGCTTCGGGCAGGGGGCGACATACGAGCAGTACTTC.

This clonotype has a handful of counts. The chain carries TRBV6-4 and TRBJ2-1; the match to TRBD2 covers 12 bases. The CDR3 loop spans 14 amino acids. Germline V lookup: CDR1 MRHNA, CDR2 SNTAGT. J lost 7 bases, V lost 7 bases, and 5 bases had no gene match. The DNA of the CDR3 is TGTGCCAGCAAGACTAGCGGGAGAAATAATGAGCAGTTCTTC. Its translation: CASKTSGRNNEQFF.

V is TRBV3-1 and J is TRBJ2-7; D not resolved. The CDR3 has 15 amino acids. Trimming stripped 0 bases from V and 3 bases from J, with 12 bases between. Per germline, CDR1 LGHDT and CDR2 YNNKEL (reference sequence). The CDR3 DNA reads as TGTGCCAGCAGCCAAGATATTAAACGGCTCTACGAGCAGTACTTC. Amino acid sequence: CASSQDIKRLYEQYF.